The clone carrying this TCR beta chain came up once. The CDR3 extends over 15 amino acids. Trimming stripped 1 base from V and 4 bases from J, with 11 bases between. Germline V gene sequence: CDR1 SGHTA, CDR2 FQGNSA. The data are from a study of cytomegalovirus exposure and HLA in healthy donors. This PCR relied on a set of 60 Vbeta primers and 13 Jbeta primers. TCRdb's copy holds only in-frame clones and misses some; the assay was immunoSEQ multiplex PCR. Here the sample spans about 170,000 clones, roughly 72% being singletons. This TCR was sampled from a woman younger than 45 in good health and CMV-seropositive. The chain joins TRBV7-2 to TRBJ2-1; the D gene is possibly TRBD2 (6 bases). Sample: PBMCs. The CDR3 DNA is TGTGCCAGCAGCTTAGGACCGGCGGGGTACAATGAGCAGTTCTTC. Translating gives CASSLGPAGYNEQFF.